The clone carrying this TCR beta chain was counted between two and nine times. The antigen is undetermined. This CDR3 is 14 amino acids long. Between the trimmed V and J ends, which lost 5 bases and 7 bases, there was a span of 17 bases. CDR1 and CDR2 (germline): SGHVS, FNYEAQ. A single record per CDR3 protein comes from TCRdb applying MiXCR to the reads. The sample records around 900,000 distinct CDR3 sequences, approximately 31% being singletons. This specimen belongs to a study of T cell repertoires in cytomegalovirus infection. The clonotype was recovered from a human donor in good health (CMV status not recorded). Some clones in this sample may be carry-over from other donors' samples. This specimen was cultured CD8+ T cells from PBMCs, taken from culture after CMV antigen stimulation. The chain links TRBV7-6 to TRBJ1-2; D may be TRBD1 (6 bases). CDR3 amino acids: CASSQGAGDSGYTF. DNA for the CDR3: TGTGCCAGCAGCCAGGGAGCAGGGGATAGTGGCTACACCTTC.